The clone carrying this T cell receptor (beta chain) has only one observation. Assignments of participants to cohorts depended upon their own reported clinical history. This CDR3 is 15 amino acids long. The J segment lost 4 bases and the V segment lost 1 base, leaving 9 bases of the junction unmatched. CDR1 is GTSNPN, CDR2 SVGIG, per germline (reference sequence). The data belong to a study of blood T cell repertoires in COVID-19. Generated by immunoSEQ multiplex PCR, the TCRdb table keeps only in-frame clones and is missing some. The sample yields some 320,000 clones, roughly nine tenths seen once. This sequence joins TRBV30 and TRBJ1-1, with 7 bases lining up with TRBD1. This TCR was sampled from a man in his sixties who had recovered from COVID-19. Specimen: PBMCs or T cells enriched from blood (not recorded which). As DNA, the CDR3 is TGTGCCTGGAGTGAGGAGACAGGGTGGGCCACTGAAGCTTTCTTT. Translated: CAWSEETGWATEAFF.